A selection of T cell receptor beta chains follows, all from one sample in a study of cytomegalovirus exposure and HLA in healthy donors. Measured with immunoSEQ multiplex PCR; TCRdb has only the in-frame clones, and not every one. The table lists around 160,000 clones, roughly 77% of them singletons. Sequencing was done on a sample of PBMCs. All receptors derive from a male donor in good health and CMV-seronegative. Both conserved end residues are part of each CDR3. Each record gives: J gene, D gene, V gene, CDR3 protein. A D gene is named only where the DNA matches it firmly.

j_call: TRBJ2-7; d_call: .; v_call: TRBV7-9; cdr3_aa: CASSLGTIYEQYF
j_call: TRBJ2-7; d_call: TRBD2; v_call: TRBV7-9; cdr3_aa: CASSRELAGNEQYF
j_call: TRBJ2-1; d_call: .; v_call: TRBV6-5; cdr3_aa: CASRLNSGAYNEQFF
j_call: TRBJ1-5; d_call: TRBD1; v_call: TRBV18; cdr3_aa: CASSPPGTGEHQPQHF
j_call: TRBJ2-5; d_call: .; v_call: TRBV10-3; cdr3_aa: CATGTYQETQYF
j_call: TRBJ2-6; d_call: .; v_call: TRBV28; cdr3_aa: CASSIRGSGANVLTF
j_call: TRBJ1-4; d_call: TRBD1; v_call: TRBV4-3; cdr3_aa: CASSRDQGAEKLFF
j_call: TRBJ2-5; d_call: .; v_call: TRBV7-9; cdr3_aa: CASSPPGDQYF
j_call: TRBJ2-7; d_call: .; v_call: TRBV7-9; cdr3_aa: CSSSFGAYEQYF
j_call: TRBJ2-5; d_call: .; v_call: TRBV5-5; cdr3_aa: CASSLTVQETQYF
j_call: TRBJ1-2; d_call: .; v_call: TRBV9; cdr3_aa: CASSVGRAGGYTF
j_call: TRBJ2-5; d_call: .; v_call: TRBV7-9; cdr3_aa: CASSGGGLLQETQYF
j_call: TRBJ1-1; d_call: .; v_call: TRBV27; cdr3_aa: CASGVRAEAFF
j_call: TRBJ2-3; d_call: TRBD2; v_call: TRBV6-5; cdr3_aa: CASAEGLVTDTQYF
j_call: TRBJ2-6; d_call: .; v_call: TRBV6-5; cdr3_aa: CASSSLGANVLTF
j_call: TRBJ2-3; d_call: .; v_call: TRBV6-5; cdr3_aa: CASSYSDSRTDTQYF
j_call: TRBJ2-7; d_call: .; v_call: TRBV5-1; cdr3_aa: CASSSAGHYSYEQYF
j_call: TRBJ2-7; d_call: TRBD1; v_call: TRBV19; cdr3_aa: CATAQGVSYEQYF
j_call: TRBJ1-4; d_call: TRBD1; v_call: TRBV10-3; cdr3_aa: CATHTGQGNEKLFF
j_call: TRBJ1-4; d_call: .; v_call: TRBV6-5; cdr3_aa: CASSYEGTNEKLFF
j_call: TRBJ2-1; d_call: .; v_call: TRBV7-6; cdr3_aa: CASSRGGPATVEQFF
j_call: TRBJ2-7; d_call: .; v_call: TRBV11-3; cdr3_aa: CASSLEQGPHYEQYF
j_call: TRBJ2-7; d_call: TRBD1; v_call: TRBV5-5; cdr3_aa: CASTPGQIFYEQYF
j_call: TRBJ2-1; d_call: TRBD2; v_call: TRBV28; cdr3_aa: CASSSPGLEGNEQFF
j_call: TRBJ2-5; d_call: .; v_call: TRBV30; cdr3_aa: CAWSPGGETQYF
j_call: TRBJ1-2; d_call: .; v_call: TRBV2; cdr3_aa: CAEKQGASGYTF
j_call: TRBJ2-1; d_call: .; v_call: TRBV6-5; cdr3_aa: CASSSSYEQFF
j_call: TRBJ1-2; d_call: .; v_call: TRBV6-5; cdr3_aa: CASSYSLNSNYGYTF
j_call: TRBJ1-2; d_call: TRBD1; v_call: TRBV7-2; cdr3_aa: CASRPDRHYGYTF
j_call: TRBJ1-3; d_call: .; v_call: TRBV29-1; cdr3_aa: CSVGGLSSGNTIYF
j_call: TRBJ1-5; d_call: .; v_call: TRBV9; cdr3_aa: CASSPGTNQPQHF
j_call: TRBJ1-6; d_call: .; v_call: TRBV9; cdr3_aa: CASSPTGYNSPLHF
j_call: TRBJ2-3; d_call: .; v_call: TRBV28; cdr3_aa: CASSLTKDTQYF
j_call: TRBJ2-2; d_call: .; v_call: TRBV7-2; cdr3_aa: CASSLDGRGWGGLFF
j_call: TRBJ1-1; d_call: .; v_call: TRBV5-1; cdr3_aa: CASSFSGPVEAFF
j_call: TRBJ2-7; d_call: .; v_call: TRBV7-8; cdr3_aa: CASSAVGQGGHEQYF
j_call: TRBJ1-1; d_call: .; v_call: TRBV5-1; cdr3_aa: CASSLGGVGREAFF
j_call: TRBJ2-7; d_call: TRBD1; v_call: TRBV7-2; cdr3_aa: CASSPASRDRNREQYF
j_call: TRBJ1-5; d_call: TRBD1; v_call: TRBV27; cdr3_aa: CASSPRDSLNQPQHF
j_call: TRBJ2-7; d_call: .; v_call: TRBV7-9; cdr3_aa: CASSLAGGEQYF
j_call: TRBJ2-3; d_call: .; v_call: TRBV27; cdr3_aa: CASSSWARTDTQYF
j_call: TRBJ1-5; d_call: .; v_call: TRBV5-8; cdr3_aa: CASSSFQGGQPQHF
j_call: TRBJ2-5; d_call: TRBD2; v_call: TRBV28; cdr3_aa: CASSFQREKEETQYF
j_call: TRBJ2-1; d_call: TRBD2; v_call: TRBV19; cdr3_aa: CASSIAAGGNGEQFF
j_call: TRBJ2-4; d_call: TRBD2; v_call: TRBV6-5; cdr3_aa: CASSSTSGGDIQYF
j_call: TRBJ2-1; d_call: .; v_call: TRBV6-4; cdr3_aa: CASSDIGGFSSEQFF
j_call: TRBJ1-5; d_call: .; v_call: TRBV7-2; cdr3_aa: CASSYGRGPNQPQHF
j_call: TRBJ1-1; d_call: .; v_call: TRBV7-9; cdr3_aa: CASSLDRNTEAFF
j_call: TRBJ1-5; d_call: .; v_call: TRBV6-1; cdr3_aa: CASSEWVGTREQPQHF
j_call: TRBJ2-5; d_call: TRBD1; v_call: TRBV28; cdr3_aa: CASSRTGVIVQTQYF
j_call: TRBJ1-4; d_call: TRBD1; v_call: TRBV5-1; cdr3_aa: CASRERDRAYEKLFF
j_call: TRBJ2-1; d_call: TRBD1; v_call: TRBV6-6; cdr3_aa: CASSYGGQTYNEQFF
j_call: TRBJ2-2; d_call: TRBD1; v_call: TRBV28; cdr3_aa: CASKTGSPGELFF
j_call: TRBJ2-2; d_call: TRBD1; v_call: TRBV19; cdr3_aa: CASSTGQGNTGELFF
j_call: TRBJ2-1; d_call: TRBD1; v_call: TRBV6-5; cdr3_aa: CASVGQGYNEQFF
j_call: TRBJ2-7; d_call: TRBD1; v_call: TRBV2; cdr3_aa: CASSAGQGAREQYF
j_call: TRBJ1-5; d_call: TRBD1; v_call: TRBV18; cdr3_aa: CASSPTGGGGQPQHF